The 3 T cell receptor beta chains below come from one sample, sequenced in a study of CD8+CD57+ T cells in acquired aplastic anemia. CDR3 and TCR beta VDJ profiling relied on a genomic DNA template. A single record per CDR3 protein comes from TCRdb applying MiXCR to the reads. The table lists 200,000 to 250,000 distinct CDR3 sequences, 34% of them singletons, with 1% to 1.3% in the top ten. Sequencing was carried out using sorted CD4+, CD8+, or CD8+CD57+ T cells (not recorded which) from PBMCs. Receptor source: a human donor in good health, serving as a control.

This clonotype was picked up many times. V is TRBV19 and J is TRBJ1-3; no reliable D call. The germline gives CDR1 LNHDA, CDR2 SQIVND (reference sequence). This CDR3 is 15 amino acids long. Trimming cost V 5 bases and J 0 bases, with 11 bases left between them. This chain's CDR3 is CASSATESSGNTIYF. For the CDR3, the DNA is TGTGCCAGTAGTGCTACAGAGAGCTCTGGAAACACCATATATTTT.

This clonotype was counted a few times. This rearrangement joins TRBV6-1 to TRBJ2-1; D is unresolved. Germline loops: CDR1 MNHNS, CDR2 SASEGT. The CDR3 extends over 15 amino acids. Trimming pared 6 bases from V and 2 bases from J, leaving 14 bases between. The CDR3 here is CASRSLDPTYNEQFF. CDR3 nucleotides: TGTGCCAGCAGATCATTGGACCCCACCTACAATGAGCAGTTCTTC.

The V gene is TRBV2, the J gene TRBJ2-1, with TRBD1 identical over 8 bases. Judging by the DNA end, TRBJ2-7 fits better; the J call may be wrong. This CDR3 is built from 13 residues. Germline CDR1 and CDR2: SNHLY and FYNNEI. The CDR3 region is CASSGGQGGEQYF. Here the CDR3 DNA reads TGTGCCAGCAGCGGTGGACAGGGCGGGGAGCAGTACTTC.